The 26 T cell receptor beta chains below were found in one sample sequenced in a study of control samples from healthy donors and cancer patients. Generated by immunoSEQ multiplex PCR, the TCRdb table keeps only in-frame clones and is missing some. The sample yields about 150,000 clones, about 94% seen once. The sequencing sample was made of blood. These receptors all stem from a man aged 35 to 55 in good health.

On this clone itself: At one boundary the junction diverges from the germline segment, which might be a read error. The chain has TRBV19 and TRBJ1-1; D remains unclear. In germline, CDR1 is LNHDA, CDR2 SQIVND (reference sequence). The CDR3 extends over 11 amino acids. The CDR3 sequence is CASSEGPEPTF. CDR3 nucleotide sequence: TGTGCCAGTTCGGAAGGCCCTGAGCCAACATTT.

In this sample, this clone turned up once. This chain connects TRBV5-6 to TRBJ2-2; D is ambiguous. V was clipped by 0 bases and J by 0 bases, with 12 bases between them. The CDR3 covers 17 residues. The germline V gene has CDR1 SGHDT and CDR2 YYEEEE. The CDR3 sequence: CASSLGRSPANTGELFF. The CDR3 DNA is TGTGCCAGCAGCTTGGGTCGTAGTCCCGCGAACACCGGGGAGCTGTTTTTT.

The chain recombines TRBV7-2 with TRBJ1-3, with TRBD1 identical over 8 bases. The CDR3 is 16 residues long. Germline V lookup: CDR1 SGHTA, CDR2 FQGNSA. V lost 1 base, J lost 3 bases, and 5 bases stayed unmatched. Here the CDR3 DNA reads TGTGCCAGCAGCTTAGGGACAGGGAGTAATGGAAACACCATATATTTT. Translating it yields CASSLGTGSNGNTIYF.

The chain is built from TRBV3-1 (or the pseudogene TRBV3-2) and TRBJ2-3; D could derive from TRBD1 or TRBD2 (5 bases each). The CDR3 runs 13 residues. CDR1 LGHDT and CDR2 YNNKEL come from the germline V gene (reference sequence). Trimming took 4 bases from V and 3 from J, leaving 8 bases between them. CDR3 in amino acids: CASSPWGTDTQYF. CDR3 nucleotide sequence: TGTGCCAGCAGCCCCTGGGGGACAGATACGCAGTATTTT.

The CDR3 spells CASSETDEQFF. In nucleotides, the CDR3 is TGTGCCAGCAGTGAAACCGATGAGCAGTTCTTC. The chain joins TRBV12-3 or TRBV12-4 to TRBJ2-1; D gene ambiguous. Trimming took 5 bases from V and 8 from J, leaving 7 bases between them. This CDR3 spans 11 amino acids.

The chain recombines TRBV18 with TRBJ1-5; 9 nucleotides align to TRBD1. The CDR3 sequence is 16 residues long. Trimming at V came to 4 bases and at J to 1 base, leaving 5 bases not matched to a gene. CDR1 is KGHSH, CDR2 LQKENI, per germline. The chain's CDR3 is CASSLGQGKSNQPQHF. In DNA, the CDR3 is TGTGCCAGCTCACTCGGACAGGGGAAGAGCAATCAGCCCCAGCATTTT. The variable domain in full, with the rest retrieved from reference TRBV18 and TRBJ1-5, is NAGVMQNPRHLVRRRGQEARLRCSPMKGHSHVYWYRQLPEEGLKFMVYLQKENIIDESGMPKERFSAEFPKEGPSILRIQQVVRGDSAAYFCASSLGQGKSNQPQHFGDGTRLSIL.

The chain has TRBV2 and TRBJ2-3; D unclear. V lost 5 bases to trimming and J lost 0 bases, with 12 bases between them. Germline V gene sequence: CDR1 SNHLY, CDR2 FYNNEI. The CDR3 consists of 15 residues. As DNA, the CDR3 is TGTGCCAGCAGTCTCGACCGCTCTAGCACAGATACGCAGTATTTT. Translated, it gives CASSLDRSSTDTQYF.

The chain is built from TRBV5-6 and TRBJ1-1; 7 bases align to TRBD1. The CDR3 sequence is 14 residues long. The junction had 7 bases not matched to a gene; V was cut back by 2 bases and J by 6 bases. Germline V lookup: CDR1 SGHDT, CDR2 YYEEEE. CDR3 sequence reads: CASSLPGGGAEAFF. The CDR3 DNA reads as TGTGCCAGCAGCTTACCAGGAGGGGGCGCTGAAGCTTTCTTT.

Concerning this clone itself: One end of the junction does not line up with germline, which may come from a read error. The chain joins TRBV6-6 to TRBJ2-7; either TRBD1 or TRBD2 may supply D (7 bases each). This CDR3 has 12 amino acids. The germline V gene encodes CDR1 MNHNY and CDR2 SVGAGI (reference sequence). The CDR3 region is CASTPGDSGMVF. The CDR3 DNA reads TGTGCCAGCACTCCGGGGGACAGCGGGATGGTCTTC.

Concerning this clone: A junction boundary mismatches the germline segment, possibly from a read error. This chain joins TRBV7-2 and TRBJ1-2, with D possibly TRBD1 on 5 matching bases. The CDR3 consists of 13 residues. Germline CDR1 and CDR2: SGHTA and FQGNSA. CDR3 amino acids: CASNLRQGAGYTF. As DNA, the CDR3 is TGTGCCAGCAACTTACGTCAGGGCGCGGGCTACACCTTC.

This chain joins TRBV15 and TRBJ2-4; D is unclear. The germline V and J ends were trimmed by 0 bases and 2 bases, with 8 bases remaining between them. The CDR3 totals 15 residues. Germline values: CDR1 LNHNV, CDR2 YYDKDF (reference sequence). The CDR3 coding sequence is TGTGCCACCAGCAGAGATCAAGGGACCAAAAACATTCAGTACTTC. It specifies CATSRDQGTKNIQYF.

V and J are TRBV5-5 and TRBJ2-3, with TRBD1 as a possible D gene (5 bases). Germline V gene sequence: CDR1 SGHKS, CDR2 YYEKEE (reference sequence). The CDR3 extends over 15 amino acids. Trimming removed 1 base from V and 5 bases from J, with 14 bases in between. The DNA of the CDR3 is TGTGCCAGCAGCTTGTGGCCTCTAGGGGTAGATACGCAGTATTTT. It encodes CASSLWPLGVDTQYF. Complete variable domain (other parts from reference TRBV5-5 and TRBJ2-3): DAGVTQSPTHLIKTRGQQVTLRCSPISGHKSVSWYQQVLGQGPQFIFQYYEKEERGRGNFPDRFSARQFPNYSSELNVNALLLGDSALYLCASSLWPLGVDTQYFGPGTRLTVL.

This chain links TRBV28 with TRBJ1-5, with 8 bases that match TRBD1. After removal of 6 bases from V and 1 base from J, the junction contained 11 bases not matched to a gene. This CDR3 comprises 17 residues. From germline, CDR1 is MDHEN and CDR2 SYDVKM. The CDR3 coding sequence is TGTGCCAGCAGCCGCGCCTCTCACAGGGGGAGCAATCAGCCCCAGCATTTT. Amino acids: CASSRASHRGSNQPQHF. The full variable domain, rest sourced from reference TRBV28 and TRBJ1-5, is DVKVTQSSRYLVKRTGEKVFLECVQDMDHENMFWYRQDPGLGLRLIYFSYDVKMKEKGDIPEGYSVSREKKERFSLILESASTNQTSMYLCASSRASHRGSNQPQHFGDGTRLSIL.

The rearrangement joins TRBV5-1 to TRBJ1-4; D unclear. The CDR3 is made up of 16 amino acids. Germline V gives CDR1 SGHRS, CDR2 YFSETQ. V lost 4 bases and J 7 bases, leaving 20 bases between the germline ends. CDR3 residues: CASSPGSSTSVEKLFF. CDR3 nucleotides: TGCGCCAGCAGCCCTGGATCCTCCACGTCGGTTGAAAAACTGTTTTTT.

The chain is built from TRBV29-1 and TRBJ2-7; D is possibly TRBD1 or TRBD2 (5 bases each). Between the trimmed V and J ends, which lost 5 bases and 2 bases, there was a span of 13 bases. The CDR3 is 13 residues long. CDR1 and CDR2 from the germline V gene are SQVTM and ANQGSEA. The DNA of the CDR3 is TGCAGCGTTTACGGGACGCCTACCTACGAGCAGTACTTC. Residues: CSVYGTPTYEQYF.

CDR3 in amino acids: CASSVGVGARGYGYTF. CDR3 bases: TGTGCCAGCAGCGTCGGAGTGGGCGCCCGGGGCTATGGCTACACCTTC. The chain has TRBV7-2 and TRBJ1-2; no clear D. Trimming took 5 bases from V and 4 from J, leaving 20 bases between them. Germline CDR1 is SGHTA and CDR2 is FQGNSA. The CDR3 has 16 residues.

This sequence joins TRBV28 and TRBJ1-2; D is uncertain. Germline V CDR1 and CDR2: MDHEN, SYDVKM. With 5 bases removed from V and 6 bases from J, the gap between germline ends came to 19 bases. The CDR3 runs to 15 residues. CDR3 protein: CASSPPGRAGNGYTF. CDR3 nucleotide sequence: TGTGCCAGCAGTCCCCCCGGACGGGCCGGGAATGGCTACACCTTC.

The CDR3 nucleotides read TGTGCCAGCAGCCAAGTGCGACGGGGGGCTGTGTCTGGGGCCAACGTCCTGACTTTC. Protein product: CASSQVRRGAVSGANVLTF. V is TRBV3-1 (or the pseudogene TRBV3-2) and J is TRBJ2-6, with D perhaps matching TRBD2 (7 bases). The V end was cut by 1 base, the J end by 1 base, with 17 bases between. The germline V gene encodes CDR1 LGHDT and CDR2 YNNKEL (reference sequence). This CDR3 has 19 residues.

This chain uses TRBV18 with TRBJ1-2; TRBD1 matches at 8 bases. Germline V CDR1 and CDR2: KGHSH, LQKENI. V dropped 2 bases and J dropped 8; count of bases not matched to a gene: 10. The CDR3 sequence is 15 residues long. CDR3 loop: CASSPGTGSLYGYTF. The CDR3 DNA sequence: TGTGCCAGCTCACCAGGGACAGGAAGCTTGTACGGCTACACCTTC.

V is TRBV11-2 and J is TRBJ1-1; the D gene is possibly TRBD1 (6 bases). Germline lookup yields CDR1 SGHAT and CDR2 FQNNGV. Trimming shortened V by 7 bases and J by 0 bases, and 12 bases separated the two germline ends. There are 14 residues in the CDR3. The CDR3 DNA reads TGTGCCAGCAATAGGGGGAACCTGAACACTGAAGCTTTCTTT. It codes for CASNRGNLNTEAFF. The variable domain in full, completed from reference TRBV11-2 and TRBJ1-1, reads EAGVAQSPRYKIIEKRQSVAFWCNPISGHATLYWYQQILGQGPKLLIQFQNNGVVDDSQLPKDRFSAERLKGVDSTLKIQPAKLEDSAVYLCASNRGNLNTEAFFGQGTRLTVV.

The V call is TRBV15, the J call TRBJ2-5, with 9 nucleotides matching TRBD1. The CDR3 consists of 15 residues. Germline CDR1 LNHNV, CDR2 YYDKDF (reference sequence). Trimming removed 0 bases from V and 5 bases from J; junction bases left unmatched: 4. CDR3 protein: CATSRDKGTGETQYF. The CDR3 DNA reads as TGTGCCACCAGCAGAGATAAAGGGACAGGGGAGACCCAGTACTTC.

This chain uses TRBV5-6 with TRBJ1-1, with D possibly TRBD1 on 5 matching bases. The CDR3 runs to 13 residues. V lost 2 bases, J lost 6 bases, and 11 bases lay in between. Germline CDR1 SGHDT, CDR2 YYEEEE. The CDR3 reads CASSLLGGAEAFF. The CDR3 DNA follows: TGTGCCAGCAGCTTACTCGGGGGGGCTGAAGCTTTCTTT.

The chain links TRBV24-1 to TRBJ1-2; tentative D call: TRBD1 (5 bases). CDR3 length: 15 amino acids. Looked up from germline, CDR1 is KGHDR and CDR2 is SFDVKD. Between the trimmed V and J ends, which lost 10 bases and 1 base, there was a span of 18 bases. DNA for the CDR3: TGTGCCACTGCAACCCAGGGTGCCAGTAACTATGGCTACACCTTC. Residues: CATATQGASNYGYTF.

The chain is built from TRBV7-9 and TRBJ2-2, with D uncertain. Trimming cost V 1 base and J 6 bases, with 3 bases left between them. The CDR3 covers 12 residues. The V gene's germline CDR1 is SEHNR and CDR2 FQNEAQ (reference sequence). CDR3 residues: CASSLVPGELFF. In nucleotides, the CDR3 is TGTGCCAGCAGCTTAGTTCCCGGGGAGCTGTTTTTT.

This chain links TRBV18 with TRBJ2-5; D gene uncertain. The CDR3 is made up of 15 amino acids. The V end was cut by 0 bases, the J end by 3 bases, with 11 bases between. CDR1 KGHSH and CDR2 LQKENI come from the germline V gene. The CDR3 protein is CASSPPTRREETQYF. The CDR3 coding sequence is TGTGCCAGCTCACCACCGACAAGGCGTGAAGAGACCCAGTACTTC. The variable domain in full, with the rest retrieved from reference TRBV18 and TRBJ2-5, is NAGVMQNPRHLVRRRGQEARLRCSPMKGHSHVYWYRQLPEEGLKFMVYLQKENIIDESGMPKERFSAEFPKEGPSILRIQQVVRGDSAAYFCASSPPTRREETQYFGPGTRLLVL.

V gene TRBV28 combines with J gene TRBJ1-6; D may be TRBD1 (5 bases). Trimming stripped 2 bases from V and 5 bases from J, with 13 bases between. Germline assignment: CDR1 MDHEN and CDR2 SYDVKM. The length of the CDR3 is 16 residues. CDR3 amino acids: CASSLLGEVDNSPLHF. The CDR3 nucleotides read TGTGCCAGCAGTTTACTAGGGGAGGTGGATAATTCACCCCTCCACTTT.